The source of this T cell receptor beta chain is a study of control samples from healthy donors and cancer patients. Clones were read by immunoSEQ multiplex PCR, and TCRdb kept only the in-frame ones, dropping some. The repertoire holds 90,000 to 150,000 clones, more than 70% seen once, with less than 3.5% in the top ten. The CDR3 has 17 amino acids. Germline CDR1 reads MGHRA; CDR2 reads YSYEKL. V lost 2 bases, J lost 4 bases, and 15 bases lay in between. This TCR derives from a man in his forties in good health. Sequencing input: blood. The J gene is TRBJ2-6, the V gene TRBV4-1, with D tentatively TRBD1 or TRBD2 (6 bases each). The CDR3 DNA follows: TGCGCCAGCAGCCAACCAGCTGGGGGGCCAGGGGCCAACGTCCTGACTTTC. The encoded protein is CASSQPAGGPGANVLTF.